This entry lists 21 T cell receptor beta chains sequenced from one sample in a study of T cell repertoires in cytomegalovirus infection. One entry per CDR3 protein, called by TCRdb with MiXCR from the reads. The table has some 450,000 distinct CDR3 sequences, 31% seen once. The specimen sequenced was PBMCs. The receptors derive from a human donor in good health (CMV status not recorded). Some clones in this sample may be carry-over from other donors' samples.

There are a few counts of this clonotype. This chain links TRBV2 with TRBJ2-5, with 12 bases fitting TRBD2. Germline CDR1 and CDR2: SNHLY and FYNNEI. The junction had 9 bases not matched to a gene; V was cut back by 6 bases and J by 4 bases. This CDR3 comprises 16 residues. CDR3 region: CASRRTSGALTETQYF. The CDR3 nucleotides are TGTGCCAGCAGGCGGACTAGCGGGGCCCTGACAGAGACCCAGTACTTC.

Ten or more counts support this clonotype. This chain uses TRBV7-2 with TRBJ2-2, with 12 bases that match TRBD2. V lost 3 bases, J lost 7 bases, and 3 bases stayed unmatched. Germline V lookup: CDR1 SGHTA, CDR2 FQGNSA. The CDR3 covers 15 residues. CDR3 DNA: TGTGCCAGCAGCTTGACTAGCGGGGGTATCGGGGAGCTGTTTTTT. This codes for CASSLTSGGIGELFF.

The chain joins TRBV28 to TRBJ1-2, with a tentative D call TRBD1 (6 bases). The CDR3 contains 20 residues. Germline assignment: CDR1 MDHEN and CDR2 SYDVKM. The V end lost 5 bases, the J end lost 1 base, and 29 bases lay between the germline ends. The CDR3 sequence is CASSLPQTGANGGSNYGYTF. The CDR3 DNA is TGTGCCAGCAGTCTCCCACAGACAGGAGCCAACGGTGGTAGTAACTATGGCTACACCTTC.

The gene calls are TRBV7-9 and TRBJ2-7; D not certain. V lost 5 bases and J lost 0, with 14 bases in between. The CDR3 loop spans 15 amino acids. In germline, CDR1 is SEHNR, CDR2 FQNEAQ (reference sequence). DNA of the CDR3: TGTGCCAGCAGCCCTCCTTGGGCTAGCTCCTACGAGCAGTACTTC. Translating it yields CASSPPWASSYEQYF.

Written as DNA, the CDR3 is TGTGCCAGCAGTCCTCCCAGCCCGACGGGCACTGAAGCTTTCTTT. It is translated as CASSPPSPTGTEAFF. The chain joins TRBV2 to TRBJ1-1; no firm D call. CDR3 size: 15 residues. V was shortened by 5 bases and J by 4 bases, with 17 bases between the two germline ends. The germline V gene encodes CDR1 SNHLY and CDR2 FYNNEI.

In the case of this clonotype: A much larger clone is a single base away; this may be a read error. This sequence joins TRBV7-8 and TRBJ2-7; 10 nucleotides match TRBD2. Germline values: CDR1 SGHVS, CDR2 FQNEAQ. The CDR3 spans 23 residues. CDR3 residues: CASSLATGYSGLAGAYNSYDQYF. As DNA, the CDR3 is TGTGCCAGCAGCTTAGCAACGGGCTACAGCGGGCTAGCGGGGGCTTACAACTCCTACGATCAGTACTTC.

This clonotype was counted only a few times. Mismatch with germline at one junction end may stem from a read error. The chain joins TRBV7-6 to TRBJ2-1; no clear D. Germline V lookup: CDR1 SGHVS, CDR2 FNYEAQ. CDR3 length: 14 residues. The DNA for the CDR3 is TGTGCCAGCAGCCAGGACGGTACCTACAATGAGCAGTCCTTC. As protein: CASSQDGTYNEQSF.

The chain uses TRBV7-6 and TRBJ2-3; 12 bases agree with TRBD2. The CDR3 length is 18 residues. J lost 2 bases, V lost 5 bases, and 11 bases had no gene match. CDR1 and CDR2 (germline): SGHVS, FNYEAQ. Here the CDR3 DNA reads TGTGCCAGCAGCACTAGCGGGGGGCCCACTTTTTACACAGATACGCAGTATTTT. Its translation: CASSTSGGPTFYTDTQYF.

This clonotype showed up just a few times. The chain recombines TRBV7-8 with TRBJ1-5, with TRBD1 matching 7 bases. The CDR3 covers 15 residues. Germline CDR1 and CDR2: SGHVS and FQNEAQ. Unmatched junction bases numbered 7, after V lost 4 bases and J lost 4 bases. This chain's CDR3 is CASSSGQALNQPQHF. CDR3 DNA sequence: TGTGCCAGCAGCTCCGGACAGGCCCTTAATCAGCCCCAGCATTTT.

This clonotype was found a few times. The genes are TRBV4-1 and TRBJ1-1, with TRBD1 as a possible D gene (5 bases). V lost 0 bases, J lost 1 base, and 24 bases lay in between. CDR1 is MGHRA and CDR2 is YSYEKL in the germline V gene. The CDR3 sequence is 20 residues long. CDR3 sequence: CASSQDPEVVGAAGNTEAFF. CDR3 sequence (DNA): TGCGCCAGCAGCCAAGATCCTGAGGTTGTAGGGGCCGCCGGGAACACTGAAGCTTTCTTT.

The rearrangement joins TRBV20-1 to TRBJ2-1, with 12 bases matching TRBD2. The CDR3 totals 16 residues. The V segment lost 2 bases and the J segment 7 bases; nucleotides outside the gene matches: 9. Looked up from germline, CDR1 is DFQATT and CDR2 is SNEGSKA (reference sequence). As DNA, the CDR3 is TGCAGTGCTAGACCTACTAGCGGGGGGCCCAGGAATGAGCAGTTCTTC. Translating it yields CSARPTSGGPRNEQFF.

The rearrangement uses TRBV2 and TRBJ1-1, with D perhaps matching TRBD1 (5 bases). Trimming removed 3 bases at V and 4 bases at J, with 9 bases between. The CDR3 runs 13 residues. Germline values: CDR1 SNHLY, CDR2 FYNNEI. DNA for the CDR3: TGTGCCAGCAGTGAGATGAGGGGCACTGAAGCTTTCTTT. It translates to CASSEMRGTEAFF. The full variable domain, its missing parts supplied by reference TRBV2 and TRBJ1-1, is EPEVTQTPSHQVTQMGQEVILRCVPISNHLYFYWYRQILGQKVEFLVSFYNNEISEKSEIFDDQFSVERPDGSNFTLKIRSTKLEDSAMYFCASSEMRGTEAFFGQGTRLTVV.

The sample holds a few counts of this clonotype. CDR3 sequence (DNA): TGCAGTGCTAGAAAAACGGGGGAGCAGTACTTC. It codes for CSARKTGEQYF. The chain recombines TRBV20-1 with TRBJ2-7, with D perhaps TRBD2 (5 bases). Trimming removed 2 bases at V and 7 bases at J, with 9 bases between. This CDR3 is built from 11 residues. Germline CDR1 DFQATT, CDR2 SNEGSKA (reference sequence).

As for this clonotype: Mismatch with germline at one junction end may stem from a read error. The chain recombines TRBV7-2 with TRBJ2-1; no reliable D call. CDR3 length: 14 amino acids. From germline, CDR1 is SGHTA and CDR2 FQGNSA. For the CDR3, the DNA is TGTGCCAGCAGCCCGGGTCTACGCAATACTGAGCCGTTCTTC. Translating gives CASSPGLRNTEPFF. The whole variable domain, filled in from reference TRBV7-2 and TRBJ2-1, reads GAGVSQSPSNKVTEKGKDVELRCDPISGHTALYWYRQSLGQGLEFLIYFQGNSAPDKSGLPSDRFSAERTGGSVSTLTIQRTQQEDSAVYLCASSPGLRNTEPFFGPGTRLTVL.

This chain connects TRBV4-3 to TRBJ2-3, with 11 positions matching TRBD2. The V gene end was trimmed by 2 bases and the J gene end by 0 bases; junction bases not matched to a gene: 10. The germline gives CDR1 LGHNA, CDR2 YSLEER. CDR3 size: 19 residues. CDR3 region: CASSQLGSGGASSTDTQYF. The DNA for the CDR3 is TGCGCCAGCAGCCAATTGGGTAGCGGGGGGGCGTCTAGCACAGATACGCAGTATTTT.

The rearrangement uses TRBV29-1 and TRBJ2-1, with D possibly TRBD2 on 7 matching bases. Looked up from germline, CDR1 is SQVTM and CDR2 is ANQGSEA. V was shortened by 7 bases and J by 0 bases, with 16 bases between the two germline ends. This CDR3 has 15 amino acids. DNA for the CDR3: TGCAGCGGGGGGCGGGGCGGGAGCTCCTACAATGAGCAGTTCTTC. Amino acids: CSGGRGGSSYNEQFF.

DNA for the CDR3: TGTGCCAGCAGCTTCGAGGGGACCTACGAGCAGTACTTC. This sequence encodes CASSFEGTYEQYF. This chain uses TRBV7-9 with TRBJ2-7, with D perhaps matching TRBD1 or TRBD2 (5 bases each). Germline CDR1 SEHNR, CDR2 FQNEAQ (reference sequence). This CDR3 region has 13 residues. V lost 3 bases to trimming and J lost 2 bases, with 8 bases between them.

This clonotype was seen only a few times. This chain connects TRBV23-1 to TRBJ2-7; the match to TRBD1 covers 7 bases. TRBV23-1 is marked as an open reading frame, function uncertain. The CDR3 has 16 residues. J was trimmed by 7 bases and V by 4 bases; bases with no gene match: 16. For the CDR3, the DNA is TGCGCCAGCAGTCCGTGCTTAGAGACAGGGTTATGGGAGCAGTACTTC. This translates into CASSPCLETGLWEQYF.

The chain joins TRBV12-3 or TRBV12-4 to TRBJ2-5; possible D gene TRBD1, 5 bases. The V and J ends lost 3 bases and 4 bases respectively, with 12 bases between them. The CDR3 totals 14 residues. CDR3 DNA sequence: TGTGCCAGCAGTTTTGTGCAGGGTAGAGAGACCCAGTACTTC. It encodes CASSFVQGRETQYF.

In this sample, this clonotype turned up a few times. The gene calls are TRBV6-2 or TRBV6-3 and TRBJ2-2; D call uncertain. The germline gives CDR1 MNHEY, CDR2 SVGEGT. The length of the CDR3 is 16 residues. V was trimmed by 0 bases and J by 2 bases, leaving 10 bases between them. The CDR3 reads CASSYSKYGNTGELFF. CDR3 DNA: TGTGCCAGCAGTTACTCGAAGTACGGTAACACCGGGGAGCTGTTTTTT.

The CDR3 coding sequence is TGTGCCAGCAGTTACTCGTCGGGGGCGGGCGGTTCTCTCTACGAGCAGTACTTC. Its translation: CASSYSSGAGGSLYEQYF. The chain carries TRBV6-2 or TRBV6-3 and TRBJ2-7; the D call may be TRBD1 or TRBD2 (6 bases each). Germline V gives CDR1 MNHEY, CDR2 SVGEGT. Between the trimmed V and J ends, which lost 0 bases and 3 bases, there was a span of 21 bases. The CDR3 length is 18 residues.